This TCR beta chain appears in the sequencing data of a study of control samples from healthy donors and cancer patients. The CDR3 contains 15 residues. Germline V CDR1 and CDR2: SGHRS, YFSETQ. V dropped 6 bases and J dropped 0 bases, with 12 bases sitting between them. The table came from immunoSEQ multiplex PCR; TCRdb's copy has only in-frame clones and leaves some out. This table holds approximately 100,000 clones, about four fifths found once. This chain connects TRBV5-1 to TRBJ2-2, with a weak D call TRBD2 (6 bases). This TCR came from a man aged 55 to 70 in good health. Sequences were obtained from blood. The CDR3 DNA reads TGCGCCAGCACCCGGGAGACTTCGAACACCGGGGAGCTGTTTTTT. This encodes CASTRETSNTGELFF.